Below are 17 T cell receptor beta chains sequenced from a single sample in a study of OX40 agonist ivuxolimab in advanced cancers. Sequenced by immunoSEQ multiplex PCR; TCRdb stores in-frame clones only, minus some. The sample comprises about 82,000 clones, 70% to 90% of which are singletons, and around 1.8% rests with the top ten. The input for sequencing was CD4+ or CD8+ T cells sorted from blood, taken in a trial of the OX40 agonist ivuxolimab. The receptors here all came from an adult with an advanced solid tumor such as melanoma, head and neck, liver or kidney cancer.

This chain joins TRBV7-2 and TRBJ2-7, with a possible D match to TRBD2 (6 bases). This CDR3 region has 17 residues. The V end was cut by 3 bases, the J end by 0 bases, with 18 bases between. The germline V gene has CDR1 SGHTA and CDR2 FQGNSA. CDR3 sequence (DNA): TGTGCCAGCAGCTTTTTGGGGGAGGCCCCCCACTCCTACGAGCAGTACTTC. Amino acids: CASSFLGEAPHSYEQYF.

Points on this clone: The sample has other DNA sequences that encode this CDR3 too. The rearrangement links TRBV19 to TRBJ1-3; 8 nucleotides match TRBD1. The V and J ends lost 5 bases and 4 bases, in that order; junction bases with no gene match: 7. CDR1 is LNHDA and CDR2 is SQIVND in the germline V gene (reference sequence). This CDR3 is 15 amino acids long. CDR3: CASSPRTGSGNTIYF. As DNA, the CDR3 is TGTGCCAGTAGTCCACGGACAGGGTCCGGAAACACCATATATTTT.

This chain uses TRBV7-9 with TRBJ1-1; a possible D gene is TRBD1 (5 bases). The CDR3 runs to 12 residues. Germline loops: CDR1 SEHNR, CDR2 FQNEAQ (reference sequence). Trimming cost V 5 bases and J 10 bases, with 14 bases left between them. CDR3 bases: TGTGCCAGCAGCCCACAGGAAAGGGGAGCTTTCTTT. Encoded protein: CASSPQERGAFF.

The chain combines TRBV7-9 with TRBJ2-5; 12 nucleotides agree with TRBD1. Germline V CDR1 and CDR2: SEHNR, FQNEAQ (reference sequence). Trimming at V came to 5 bases and at J to 4 bases, leaving 8 bases not matched to a gene. CDR3 length: 16 residues. CDR3 in amino acids: CASSPGTGGEVETQYF. As DNA, the CDR3 is TGTGCCAGCAGCCCCGGGACAGGGGGCGAAGTAGAGACCCAGTACTTC.

The chain couples TRBV5-8 to TRBJ1-1, with TRBD1 matching over 9 bases. There are 15 residues in the CDR3. CDR1 and CDR2 from the germline V gene are SGHTS and YDEGEE. With V trimmed by 4 bases and J by 10 bases, 14 bases remained unmatched. CDR3 residues: CASSLPTGGRIGAFF. Here the CDR3 DNA reads TGTGCCAGCAGCCTACCGACAGGGGGTAGGATCGGAGCTTTCTTT. The entire variable domain, with the rest obtained from reference TRBV5-8 and TRBJ1-1, is as follows: EAGVTQSPTHLIKTRGQQATLRCSPISGHTSVYWYQQALGLGLQFLLWYDEGEERNRGNFPPRFSGRQFPNYSSELNVNALELEDSALYLCASSLPTGGRIGAFFGQGTRLTVV.

V and J are TRBV28 and TRBJ2-7, with D perhaps matching TRBD1 (6 bases). V shed 8 bases and J shed 4 bases, with 18 bases lying between them. Germline CDR1 reads MDHEN; CDR2 reads SYDVKM. The CDR3 is 14 residues long. The CDR3 loop reads CASVSRGGPYEQYF. CDR3 nucleotide sequence: TGTGCCAGCGTATCCCGAGGGGGTCCTTACGAGCAGTACTTC.

V is TRBV7-9 and J is TRBJ1-2; D uncertain. With 1 base removed from V and 3 bases from J, the gap between germline ends came to 9 bases. The CDR3 has 14 residues. In germline, CDR1 is SEHNR, CDR2 FQNEAQ (reference sequence). Here the CDR3 reads CASSLDGNDYGYTF. The DNA of the CDR3 is TGTGCCAGCAGCTTAGATGGGAACGACTATGGCTACACCTTC. Complete variable domain (other parts from reference TRBV7-9 and TRBJ1-2): DTGVSQNPRHKITKRGQNVTFRCDPISEHNRLYWYRQTLGQGPEFLTYFQNEAQLEKSRLLSDRFSAERPKGSFSTLEIQRTEQGDSAMYLCASSLDGNDYGYTFGSGTRLTVV.

The chain combines TRBV9 with TRBJ2-3; 11 nucleotides agree with TRBD2. The trim removed 4 bases at V and 4 bases at J, leaving 8 bases unmatched. CDR3 size: 16 residues. In germline, CDR1 is SGDLS, CDR2 YYNGEE. CDR3 sequence reads: CASSSTSGNVADTQYF. The CDR3 DNA reads as TGTGCCAGCAGCTCGACTAGCGGGAACGTCGCAGATACGCAGTATTTT. Supplemented by reference TRBV9 and TRBJ2-3, the full variable domain reads DSGVTQTPKHLITATGQRVTLRCSPRSGDLSVYWYQQSLDQGLQFLIQYYNGEERAKGNILERFSAQQFPDLHSELNLSSLELGDSALYFCASSSTSGNVADTQYFGPGTRLTVL.

The chain couples TRBV28 to TRBJ1-5, with D hard to call. This CDR3 comprises 12 residues. Looked up from germline, CDR1 is MDHEN and CDR2 is SYDVKM. The germline V and J ends were trimmed by 5 bases and 5 bases, with 7 bases remaining between them. This CDR3 reads CASSPQHQPQHF. The CDR3 nucleotides read TGTGCCAGCAGTCCACAACATCAGCCCCAGCATTTT. Supplemented by reference TRBV28 and TRBJ1-5, the full variable domain reads DVKVTQSSRYLVKRTGEKVFLECVQDMDHENMFWYRQDPGLGLRLIYFSYDVKMKEKGDIPEGYSVSREKKERFSLILESASTNQTSMYLCASSPQHQPQHFGDGTRLSIL.

The rearrangement joins TRBV11-2 to TRBJ2-3; D gene unclear. Germline V gene lookup returns CDR1 SGHAT and CDR2 FQNNGV. This CDR3 has 11 amino acids. V lost 6 bases, J lost 4 bases, and 5 bases lay in between. The CDR3 sequence: CASRVADTQYF. CDR3 nucleotides: TGTGCCAGCAGAGTTGCAGATACGCAGTATTTT.

The chain joins TRBV11-3 to TRBJ2-7; the match to TRBD1 covers 8 bases. Germline CDR1 is SGHNT and CDR2 is YENEEA. This CDR3 spans 15 amino acids. Germline trimming cut 0 bases from V and 5 bases from J; bases unmatched to any gene: 6. The CDR3 sequence: CASSLDGGQVNEQYF. DNA of the CDR3: TGTGCCAGCAGCTTAGATGGGGGACAGGTCAACGAGCAGTACTTC.

The chain has TRBV7-2 and TRBJ1-2, with D hard to call. The germline V gene has CDR1 SGHTA and CDR2 FQGNSA. V lost 1 base and J 4 bases, leaving 10 bases between the germline ends. This CDR3 contains 14 residues. This CDR3 is CASSLGHSIYGYTF. The CDR3 nucleotides read TGTGCCAGCAGCTTAGGGCACAGCATCTATGGCTACACCTTC.

This clone was seen only once. The V gene is TRBV7-3, the J gene TRBJ2-3; D gene ambiguous. V shed 4 bases and J shed 4 bases, with 6 bases lying between them. This CDR3 is built from 12 residues. Germline lookup yields CDR1 SGHTA and CDR2 FQGTGA. In DNA, the CDR3 is TGTGCCAGCAGCTCCGACGCAGATACGCAGTATTTT. Translated: CASSSDADTQYF. Full variable domain (missing parts from reference TRBV7-3 and TRBJ2-3): GAGVSQTPSNKVTEKGKYVELRCDPISGHTALYWYRQSLGQGPEFLIYFQGTGAADDSGLPNDRFFAVRPEGSVSTLKIQRTERGDSAVYLCASSSDADTQYFGPGTRLTVL.

This chain connects TRBV6-4 to TRBJ2-6; D gene unclear. The CDR3 covers 14 residues. Germline V gene sequence: CDR1 MRHNA, CDR2 SNTAGT. Trimming cost V 0 bases and J 2 bases, with 2 bases left between them. The DNA of the CDR3 is TGTGCCAGCAGTGACTCCACTGGGGCCAACGTCCTGACTTTC. Translation: CASSDSTGANVLTF.

This chain links TRBV18 with TRBJ2-3; unclear D gene. This CDR3 region has 15 residues. Germline V gene sequence: CDR1 KGHSH, CDR2 LQKENI. V was pared by 0 bases and J by 0 bases, with 7 bases between. For the CDR3, the DNA is TGTGCCAGCTCACCACCCAGTTCTAGCACAGATACGCAGTATTTT. It codes for CASSPPSSSTDTQYF.

The chain employs TRBV9 and TRBJ2-2; 9 nucleotides match TRBD2. Germline CDR1 and CDR2: SGDLS and YYNGEE. The CDR3 loop spans 14 amino acids. Losses at the gene ends were 0 bases for V and 11 bases for J; bases not matched to a gene: 5. The CDR3 here is CASSVGGRAYELFF. The CDR3 coding sequence is TGTGCCAGCAGCGTAGGCGGGAGGGCTTATGAGCTGTTTTTT.

The J gene is TRBJ1-2, the V gene TRBV30, with D perhaps matching TRBD1 (5 bases). This CDR3 contains 14 residues. In germline, CDR1 is GTSNPN, CDR2 SVGIG (reference sequence). Trimming pared 2 bases from V and 4 bases from J, leaving 14 bases between. The CDR3 region has the DNA TGTGCCTGGAGTCCCTGGGGGAGGGTCTATGGCTACACCTTC. The encoded protein is CAWSPWGRVYGYTF.